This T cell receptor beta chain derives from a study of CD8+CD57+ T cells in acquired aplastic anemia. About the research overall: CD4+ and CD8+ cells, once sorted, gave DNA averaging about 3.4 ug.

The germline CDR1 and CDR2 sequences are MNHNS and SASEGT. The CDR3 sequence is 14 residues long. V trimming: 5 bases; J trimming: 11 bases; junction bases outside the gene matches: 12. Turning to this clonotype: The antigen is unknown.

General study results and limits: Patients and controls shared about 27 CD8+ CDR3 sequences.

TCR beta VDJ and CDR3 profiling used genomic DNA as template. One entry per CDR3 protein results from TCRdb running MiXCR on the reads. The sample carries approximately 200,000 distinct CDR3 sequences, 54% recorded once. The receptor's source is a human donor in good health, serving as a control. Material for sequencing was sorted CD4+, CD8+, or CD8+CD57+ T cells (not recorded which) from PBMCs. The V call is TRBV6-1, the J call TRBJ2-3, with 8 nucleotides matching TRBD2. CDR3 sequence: CASSRGGSSNEQYF. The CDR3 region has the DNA TGTGCCAGCAGTCGCGGGGGGTCCAGCAATGAGCAGTATTTT.